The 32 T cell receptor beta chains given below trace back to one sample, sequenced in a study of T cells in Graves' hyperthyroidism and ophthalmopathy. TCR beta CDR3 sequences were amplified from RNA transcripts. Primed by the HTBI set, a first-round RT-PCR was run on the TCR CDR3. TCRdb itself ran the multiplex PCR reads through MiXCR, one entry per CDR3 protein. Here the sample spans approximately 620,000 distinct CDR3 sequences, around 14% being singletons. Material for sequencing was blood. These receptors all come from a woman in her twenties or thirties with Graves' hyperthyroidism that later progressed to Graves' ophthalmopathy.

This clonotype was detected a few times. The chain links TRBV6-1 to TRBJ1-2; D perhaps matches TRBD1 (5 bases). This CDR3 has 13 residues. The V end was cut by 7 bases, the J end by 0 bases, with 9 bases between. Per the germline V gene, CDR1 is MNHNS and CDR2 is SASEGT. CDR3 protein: CASTDRSNYGYTF. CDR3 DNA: TGTGCCAGCACCGACAGATCTAACTATGGCTACACCTTC.

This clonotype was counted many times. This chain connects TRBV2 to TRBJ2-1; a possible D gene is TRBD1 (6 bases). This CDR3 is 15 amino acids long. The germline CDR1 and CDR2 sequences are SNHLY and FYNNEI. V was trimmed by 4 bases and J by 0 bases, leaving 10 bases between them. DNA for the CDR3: TGTGCCAGCAGTGTACAGGGAGTCTCCTACAATGAGCAGTTCTTC. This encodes CASSVQGVSYNEQFF.

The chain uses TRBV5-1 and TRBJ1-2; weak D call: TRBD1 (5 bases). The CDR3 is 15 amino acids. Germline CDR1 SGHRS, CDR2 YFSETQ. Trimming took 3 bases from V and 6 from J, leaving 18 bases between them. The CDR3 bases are TGCGCCAGCAGCTGGGACCGCCAGGGATCCGATGGCTACACCTTC. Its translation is CASSWDRQGSDGYTF.

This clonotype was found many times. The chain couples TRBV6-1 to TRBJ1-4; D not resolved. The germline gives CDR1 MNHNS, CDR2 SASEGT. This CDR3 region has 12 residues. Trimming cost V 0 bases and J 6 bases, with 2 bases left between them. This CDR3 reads CASSEADEKLFF. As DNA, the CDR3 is TGTGCCAGCAGTGAAGCAGATGAAAAACTGTTTTTT.

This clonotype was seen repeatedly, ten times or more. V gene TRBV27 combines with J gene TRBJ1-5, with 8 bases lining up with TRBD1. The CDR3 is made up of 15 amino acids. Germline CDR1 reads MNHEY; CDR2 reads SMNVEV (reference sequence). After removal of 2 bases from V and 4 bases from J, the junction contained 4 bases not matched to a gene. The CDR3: CASSLVQGENQPQHF. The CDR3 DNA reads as TGTGCCAGCAGTTTAGTACAGGGGGAAAATCAGCCCCAGCATTTT.

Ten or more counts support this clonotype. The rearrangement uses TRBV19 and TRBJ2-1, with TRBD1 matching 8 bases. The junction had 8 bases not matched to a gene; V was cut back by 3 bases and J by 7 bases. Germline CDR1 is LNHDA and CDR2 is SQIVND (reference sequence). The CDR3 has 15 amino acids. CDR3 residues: CASSIRQGLGNEQFF. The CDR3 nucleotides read TGTGCCAGTAGTATTCGACAGGGGTTAGGGAATGAGCAGTTCTTC.

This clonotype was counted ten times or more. DNA of the CDR3: TGTGCCAGCAGTTTAGGATTTTGGGCAGGGGCGGGGGTACGGGAGCAGTACTTC. This translates into CASSLGFWAGAGVREQYF. The chain carries TRBV28 and TRBJ2-7; D is perhaps TRBD2 (7 bases). Germline assignment: CDR1 MDHEN and CDR2 SYDVKM. V dropped 2 bases and J dropped 7 bases, with 27 bases sitting between them. The CDR3 spans 18 residues.

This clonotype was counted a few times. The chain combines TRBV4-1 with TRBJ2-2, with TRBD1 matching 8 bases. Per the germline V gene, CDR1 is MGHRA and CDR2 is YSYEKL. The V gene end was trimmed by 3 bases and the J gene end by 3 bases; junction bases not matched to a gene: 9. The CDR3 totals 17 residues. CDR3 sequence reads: CASSQGRGLSDTGELFF. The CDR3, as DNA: TGCGCCAGCAGCCAGGGCAGGGGGCTTTCAGACACCGGGGAGCTGTTTTTT.

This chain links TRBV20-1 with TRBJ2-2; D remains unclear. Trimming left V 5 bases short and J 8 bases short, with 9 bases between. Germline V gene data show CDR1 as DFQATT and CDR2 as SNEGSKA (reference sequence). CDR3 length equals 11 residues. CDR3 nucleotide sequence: TGCAGTGCTGGGGATGGGGGGGAGCTGTTTTTT. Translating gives CSAGDGGELFF.

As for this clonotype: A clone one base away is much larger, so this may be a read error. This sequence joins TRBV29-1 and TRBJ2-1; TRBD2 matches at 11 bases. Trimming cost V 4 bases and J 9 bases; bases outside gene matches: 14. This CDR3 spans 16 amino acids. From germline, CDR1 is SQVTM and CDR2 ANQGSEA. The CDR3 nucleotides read TGCAGCGTTGGGGAATTGGGGACTAGCGGCCCTAGTGAGCAGTTCTTC. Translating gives CSVGELGTSGPSEQFF.

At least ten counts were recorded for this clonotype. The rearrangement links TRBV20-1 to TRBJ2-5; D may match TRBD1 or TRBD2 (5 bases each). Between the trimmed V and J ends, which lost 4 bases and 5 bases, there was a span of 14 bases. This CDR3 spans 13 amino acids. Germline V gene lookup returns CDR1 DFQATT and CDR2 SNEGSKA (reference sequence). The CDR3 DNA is TGCAGTGCTACCGGGGCCCTCGGGGAGACCCAGTACTTC. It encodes CSATGALGETQYF.

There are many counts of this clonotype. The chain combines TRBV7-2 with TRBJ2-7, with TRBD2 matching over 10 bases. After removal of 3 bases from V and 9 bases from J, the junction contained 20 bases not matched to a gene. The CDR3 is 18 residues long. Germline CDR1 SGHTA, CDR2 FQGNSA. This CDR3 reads CASSFEASLAGARSGQYF. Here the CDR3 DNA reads TGTGCCAGCAGCTTTGAGGCGTCGCTAGCGGGAGCGCGTTCTGGGCAGTACTTC.

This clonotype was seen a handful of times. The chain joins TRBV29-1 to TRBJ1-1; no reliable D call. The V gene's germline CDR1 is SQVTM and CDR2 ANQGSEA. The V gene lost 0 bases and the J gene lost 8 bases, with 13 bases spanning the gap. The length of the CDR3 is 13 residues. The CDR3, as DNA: TGCAGCGTTGAAGATCAGACGACATTAGAAGCTTTCTTT. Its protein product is CSVEDQTTLEAFF.

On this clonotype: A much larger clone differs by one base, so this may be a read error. The CDR3 spells CASSEDTVNRDSNYGYTF. As DNA, the CDR3 is TGTGCCAGCAGTGAAGACACCGTCAACCGGGACAGCAACTATGGCTACACCTTC. The J gene is TRBJ1-2, the V gene TRBV6-1; 7 nucleotides agree with TRBD1. The length of the CDR3 is 18 residues. The junction had 13 bases not matched to a gene; V was cut back by 1 base and J by 2 bases. CDR1 and CDR2 from the germline V gene are MNHNS and SASEGT.

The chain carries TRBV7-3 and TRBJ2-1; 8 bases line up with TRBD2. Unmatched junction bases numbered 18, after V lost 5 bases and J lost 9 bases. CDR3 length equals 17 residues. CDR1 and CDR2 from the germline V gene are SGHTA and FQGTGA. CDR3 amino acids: CASSATSGGTLRGEQFF. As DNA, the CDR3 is TGTGCCAGCAGCGCCACTAGCGGAGGGACCTTGAGGGGTGAGCAGTTCTTC.

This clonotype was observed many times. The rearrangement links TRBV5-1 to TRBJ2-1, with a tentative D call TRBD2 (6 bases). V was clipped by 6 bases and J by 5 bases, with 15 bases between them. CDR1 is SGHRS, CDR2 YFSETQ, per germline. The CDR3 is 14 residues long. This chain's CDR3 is CASIGPRDNNEQFF. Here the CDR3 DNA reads TGCGCCAGCATTGGTCCGCGGGATAACAATGAGCAGTTCTTC. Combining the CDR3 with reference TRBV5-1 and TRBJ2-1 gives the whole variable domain KAGVTQTPRYLIKTRGQQVTLSCSPISGHRSVSWYQQTPGQGLQFLFEYFSETQRNKGNFPGRFSGRQFSNSRSEMNVSTLELGDSALYLCASIGPRDNNEQFFGPGTRLTVL.

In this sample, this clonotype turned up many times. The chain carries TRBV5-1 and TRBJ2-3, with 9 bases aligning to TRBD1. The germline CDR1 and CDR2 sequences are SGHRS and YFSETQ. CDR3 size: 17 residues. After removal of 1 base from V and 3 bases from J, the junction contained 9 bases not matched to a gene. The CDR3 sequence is CASSLSQTGGKTDTQYF. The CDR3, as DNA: TGCGCCAGCAGCTTGAGTCAAACAGGGGGCAAGACAGATACGCAGTATTTT.

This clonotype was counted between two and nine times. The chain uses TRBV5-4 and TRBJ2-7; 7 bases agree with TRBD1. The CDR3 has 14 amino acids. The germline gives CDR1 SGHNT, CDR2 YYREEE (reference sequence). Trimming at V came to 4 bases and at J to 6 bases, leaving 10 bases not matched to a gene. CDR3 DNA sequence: TGTGCCAGCAGCGTGAAGGGGGCGGACCGCGAGCAGTACTTC. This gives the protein CASSVKGADREQYF.

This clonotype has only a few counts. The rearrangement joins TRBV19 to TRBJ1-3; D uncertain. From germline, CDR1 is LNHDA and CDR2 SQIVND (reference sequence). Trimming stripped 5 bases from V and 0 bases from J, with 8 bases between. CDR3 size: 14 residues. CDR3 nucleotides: TGTGCCAGTAGTTACATGCTCTCTGGAAACACCATATATTTT. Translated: CASSYMLSGNTIYF.

CDR3 loop: CATSAERGGWSQPQHF. CDR3 bases: TGTGCCACCAGCGCCGAGCGAGGGGGCTGGTCTCAGCCCCAGCATTTT. This rearrangement joins TRBV15 to TRBJ1-5; 7 bases map to TRBD1. The J segment lost 6 bases and the V segment lost 5 bases, leaving 13 bases of the junction unmatched. This CDR3 region has 16 residues. Germline V gives CDR1 LNHNV, CDR2 YYDKDF (reference sequence).

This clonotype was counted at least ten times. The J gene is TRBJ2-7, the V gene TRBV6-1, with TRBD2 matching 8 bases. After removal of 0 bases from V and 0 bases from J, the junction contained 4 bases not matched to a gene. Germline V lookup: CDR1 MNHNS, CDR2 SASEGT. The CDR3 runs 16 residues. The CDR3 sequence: CASSEAPAGGSYEQYF. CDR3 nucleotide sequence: TGTGCCAGCAGTGAAGCCCCGGCGGGAGGCTCCTACGAGCAGTACTTC.

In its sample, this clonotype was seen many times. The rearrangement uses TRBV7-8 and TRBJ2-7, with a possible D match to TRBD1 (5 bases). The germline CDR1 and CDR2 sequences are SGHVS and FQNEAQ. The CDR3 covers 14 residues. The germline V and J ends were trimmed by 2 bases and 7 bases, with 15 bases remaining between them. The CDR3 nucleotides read TGTGCCAGCAGCTTACAGGACCAGGGCCGAGAGCAGTACTTC. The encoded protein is CASSLQDQGREQYF.

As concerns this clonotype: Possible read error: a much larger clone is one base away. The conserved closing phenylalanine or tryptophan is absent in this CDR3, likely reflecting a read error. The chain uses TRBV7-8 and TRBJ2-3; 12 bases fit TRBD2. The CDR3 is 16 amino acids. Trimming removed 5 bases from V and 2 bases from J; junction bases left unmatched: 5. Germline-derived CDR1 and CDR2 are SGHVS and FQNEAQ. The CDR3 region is CASSAGLAGPTDTQYL. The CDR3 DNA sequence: TGTGCCAGCAGCGCCGGACTAGCGGGGCCCACAGATACGCAGTATCTT.

The CDR3, as DNA: TGCAGTGCTAGAGTTGAGGGACCTTACAATGAGCAGTTCTTC. It specifies CSARVEGPYNEQFF. This sequence joins TRBV20-1 and TRBJ2-1; D may be TRBD1 or TRBD2 (5 bases each). The CDR3 totals 14 residues. Trimming left V 1 base short and J 4 bases short, with 11 bases between. Germline V gives CDR1 DFQATT, CDR2 SNEGSKA (reference sequence).

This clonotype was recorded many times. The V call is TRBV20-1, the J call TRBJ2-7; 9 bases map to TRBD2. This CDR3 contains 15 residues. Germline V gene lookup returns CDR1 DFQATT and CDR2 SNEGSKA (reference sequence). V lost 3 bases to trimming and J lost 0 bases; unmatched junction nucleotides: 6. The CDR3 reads CSASGLAPTSYEQYF. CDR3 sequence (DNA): TGCAGTGCTAGTGGACTAGCGCCGACCTCCTACGAGCAGTACTTC.

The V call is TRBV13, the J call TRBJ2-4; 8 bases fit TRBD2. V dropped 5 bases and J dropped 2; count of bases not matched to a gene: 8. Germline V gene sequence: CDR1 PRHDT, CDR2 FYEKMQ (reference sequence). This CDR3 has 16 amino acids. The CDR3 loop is CASSPWIAGTKNIQYF. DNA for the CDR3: TGTGCCAGCAGCCCCTGGATAGCGGGGACCAAAAACATTCAGTACTTC.

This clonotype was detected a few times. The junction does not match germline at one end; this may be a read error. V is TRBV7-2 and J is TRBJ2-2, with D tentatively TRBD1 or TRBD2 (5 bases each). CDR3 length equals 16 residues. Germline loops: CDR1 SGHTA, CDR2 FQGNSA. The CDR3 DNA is TGTGCCAGCAGCTTATTCGGGGCTAGGAACGCCGGGGAGCTGTTTTTT. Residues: CASSLFGARNAGELFF.

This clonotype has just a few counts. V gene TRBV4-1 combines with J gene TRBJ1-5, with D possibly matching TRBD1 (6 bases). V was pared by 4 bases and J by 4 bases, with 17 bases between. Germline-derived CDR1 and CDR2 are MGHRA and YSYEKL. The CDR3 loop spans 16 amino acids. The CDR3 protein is CASSPVGGAANQPQHF. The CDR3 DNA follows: TGCGCCAGCAGCCCGGTTGGGGGGGCGGCGAATCAGCCCCAGCATTTT.

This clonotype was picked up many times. In DNA, the CDR3 is TGTGCCAGCCGTCGACCTGGGCGGGGGAGCTCCTACAATGAGCAGTTCTTC. This translates into CASRRPGRGSSYNEQFF. The V call is TRBV11-2, the J call TRBJ2-1; TRBD2 matches 7 bases. Losses at the gene ends were 8 bases for V and 0 bases for J; bases not matched to a gene: 13. The CDR3 has 17 amino acids. CDR1 and CDR2 from the germline V gene are SGHAT and FQNNGV.

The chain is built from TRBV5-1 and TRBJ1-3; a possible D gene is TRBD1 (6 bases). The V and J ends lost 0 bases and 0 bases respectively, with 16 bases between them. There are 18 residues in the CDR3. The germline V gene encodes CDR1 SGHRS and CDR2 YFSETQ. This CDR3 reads CASSLEGPSGASGNTIYF. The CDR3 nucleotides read TGCGCCAGCAGCTTGGAAGGCCCCTCAGGGGCCTCTGGAAACACCATATATTTT.

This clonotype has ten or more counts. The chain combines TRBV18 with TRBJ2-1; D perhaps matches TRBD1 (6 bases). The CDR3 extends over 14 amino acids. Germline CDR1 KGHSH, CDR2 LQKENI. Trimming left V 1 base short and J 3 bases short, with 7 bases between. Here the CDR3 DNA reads TGTGCCAGCTCACCACGGGACAACTACAATGAGCAGTTCTTC. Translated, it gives CASSPRDNYNEQFF.

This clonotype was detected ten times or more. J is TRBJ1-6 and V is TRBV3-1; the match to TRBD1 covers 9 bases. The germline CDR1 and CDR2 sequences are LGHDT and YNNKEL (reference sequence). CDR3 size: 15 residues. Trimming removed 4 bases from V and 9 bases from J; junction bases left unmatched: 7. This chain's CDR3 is CASSRGQGRISPLHF. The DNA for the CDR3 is TGTGCCAGCAGCCGAGGACAGGGGCGAATTTCACCCCTCCACTTT.